The 15 T cell receptor beta chains given below trace back to one sample, sequenced in a study of blood T cell repertoires in COVID-19. The protocol was immunoSEQ multiplex PCR, while the TCRdb copy is restricted to in-frame clones and leaves out a portion. Of tens of thousands of clones in the sample, approximately 84% were seen once. Material: peripheral blood. The receptors here all came from a man aged 50 to 59 with acute or convalescent COVID-19.

V gene TRBV9 combines with J gene TRBJ2-7, with TRBD1 matching over 9 bases. With V trimmed by 0 bases and J by 3 bases, 4 bases remained unmatched. CDR3 length: 15 amino acids. CDR1 and CDR2 (germline): SGDLS, YYNGEE. The CDR3 nucleotides are TGTGCCAGCAGCGTAGCCCCGGGACAGGGCTACGAGCAGTACTTC. As protein: CASSVAPGQGYEQYF.

The chain's CDR3 is CASSELRDFVYNEQFF. DNA of the CDR3: TGTGCCAGCAGTGAATTGAGGGACTTCGTCTACAATGAGCAGTTCTTC. The chain employs TRBV6-1 and TRBJ2-1, with D perhaps TRBD2 (6 bases). The CDR3 consists of 16 residues. Trimming cost V 2 bases and J 3 bases, with 14 bases left between them. Per germline, CDR1 MNHNS and CDR2 SASEGT.

The genes are TRBV5-6 and TRBJ2-5; TRBD2 is a possible D gene (5 bases). This CDR3 spans 15 amino acids. The germline V gene has CDR1 SGHDT and CDR2 YYEEEE. The V end was cut by 2 bases, the J end by 5 bases, with 16 bases between. CDR3 bases: TGTGCCAGCAGCTTCTCAGGAGCGGTGGCGGAGACCCAGTACTTC. As protein: CASSFSGAVAETQYF.

This chain joins TRBV12-3 or TRBV12-4 and TRBJ1-5; the D gene is possibly TRBD1 (5 bases). V shed 3 bases and J shed 7 bases, with 10 bases lying between them. CDR3 length equals 13 residues. The CDR3 loop reads CASSFQGSQPQHF. DNA of the CDR3: TGTGCCAGCAGTTTTCAGGGTAGCCAGCCCCAGCATTTT.

This clone is a singleton in its sample. This chain joins TRBV28 and TRBJ1-4; TRBD1 matches at 9 bases. This CDR3 spans 15 amino acids. The V gene's germline CDR1 is MDHEN and CDR2 SYDVKM. V shed 5 bases, J shed 6 bases, and the junction held 7 bases outside the gene matches. The CDR3 loop reads CASSPLRDRDEKLFF. The CDR3 DNA reads TGTGCCAGCAGTCCACTCCGGGACAGGGATGAAAAACTGTTTTTT. Drawing the rest from reference TRBV28 and TRBJ1-4, the complete variable domain is DVKVTQSSRYLVKRTGEKVFLECVQDMDHENMFWYRQDPGLGLRLIYFSYDVKMKEKGDIPEGYSVSREKKERFSLILESASTNQTSMYLCASSPLRDRDEKLFFGSGTQLSVL.

In this sample, this clone turned up a few times. The identical CDR3 is also encoded by other nucleotide sequences in the sample. The rearrangement uses TRBV18 and TRBJ1-1, with a weak D call TRBD1 (5 bases). The CDR3 consists of 14 residues. Germline V gene sequence: CDR1 KGHSH, CDR2 LQKENI. V lost 1 base and J 0 bases, leaving 6 bases between the germline ends. The CDR3 region is CASSPQGLNTEAFF. The CDR3, as DNA: TGTGCCAGCTCACCACAGGGGCTGAACACTGAAGCTTTCTTT. Full variable domain (outside the CDR3, taken from reference TRBV18 and TRBJ1-1): NAGVMQNPRHLVRRRGQEARLRCSPMKGHSHVYWYRQLPEEGLKFMVYLQKENIIDESGMPKERFSAEFPKEGPSILRIQQVVRGDSAAYFCASSPQGLNTEAFFGQGTRLTVV.

The rearrangement uses TRBV19 and TRBJ1-6; D remains ambiguous. Trimming left V 4 bases short and J 5 bases short, with 9 bases between. Germline CDR1 LNHDA, CDR2 SQIVND (reference sequence). The CDR3 covers 14 residues. The CDR3: CASSTGLNNSPLHF. The CDR3 nucleotides are TGTGCCAGTAGTACTGGGCTTAATAATTCACCCCTCCACTTT.

J is TRBJ2-6 and V is TRBV7-9, with no clear D. CDR3 length: 18 amino acids. Germline loops: CDR1 SEHNR, CDR2 FQNEAQ (reference sequence). V dropped 2 bases and J dropped 3 bases, with 17 bases sitting between them. The CDR3 region is CASSLKYSQVFGANVLTF. Written as DNA, the CDR3 is TGTGCCAGCAGCTTAAAGTACTCTCAGGTCTTTGGGGCCAACGTCCTGACTTTC.

This chain uses TRBV29-1 with TRBJ1-5; D gene unclear. The V gene's germline CDR1 is SQVTM and CDR2 ANQGSEA. V lost 4 bases, J lost 1 base, and 14 bases lay in between. CDR3 length: 15 residues. CDR3 in amino acids: CSVVVTQGSNQPQHF. CDR3 DNA sequence: TGCAGCGTTGTAGTGACACAAGGCAGCAATCAGCCCCAGCATTTT.

This clone was counted once. The rearrangement uses TRBV10-3 and TRBJ1-1; perhaps TRBD1 as D (6 bases). This CDR3 contains 13 residues. The germline V and J ends were trimmed by 7 bases and 4 bases, with 13 bases remaining between them. CDR1 is ENHRY and CDR2 is SYGVKD in the germline V gene. The chain's CDR3 is CAIKTQGITEAFF. The CDR3, as DNA: TGTGCCATCAAGACACAGGGAATCACTGAAGCTTTCTTT.

J is TRBJ2-7 and V is TRBV2; the D is unclear. The CDR3 is made up of 13 amino acids. Trimming stripped 6 bases from V and 2 bases from J, with 11 bases between. The germline V gene has CDR1 SNHLY and CDR2 FYNNEI. CDR3 region: CASRSGSAYEQYF. The CDR3 region has the DNA TGTGCCAGCAGATCCGGGTCCGCCTACGAGCAGTACTTC.

The gene calls are TRBV5-6 and TRBJ1-2, with 11 bases lining up with TRBD1. Trimming cost V 3 bases and J 7 bases; bases outside gene matches: 5. This CDR3 is built from 14 residues. The germline V gene encodes CDR1 SGHDT and CDR2 YYEEEE. CDR3 sequence (DNA): TGTGCCAGCAGCTCCGGGACAGGGGGTACTGGCTACACCTTC. This encodes CASSSGTGGTGYTF.

This clone has a single count. The chain links TRBV5-6 to TRBJ1-4, with D maybe TRBD1 (6 bases). V lost 0 bases, J lost 4 bases, and 10 bases lay in between. Germline V gives CDR1 SGHDT, CDR2 YYEEEE. This CDR3 contains 15 residues. This CDR3 reads CASSLVGAGNEKLFF. DNA for the CDR3: TGTGCCAGCAGCTTGGTGGGGGCCGGTAATGAAAAACTGTTTTTT.

This clone was counted between two and nine times. The chain carries TRBV19 and TRBJ2-7, with D possibly TRBD1 on 6 matching bases. The germline V and J ends were trimmed by 3 bases and 6 bases, with 9 bases remaining between them. The CDR3 is 12 residues long. CDR1 is LNHDA, CDR2 SQIVND, per germline (reference sequence). Written as DNA, the CDR3 is TGTGCCAGTAGTATGCCCAGGGGCGAGCAGTACTTC. Amino acids: CASSMPRGEQYF. Complete variable domain (other parts from reference TRBV19 and TRBJ2-7): DGGITQSPKYLFRKEGQNVTLSCEQNLNHDAMYWYRQDPGQGLRLIYYSQIVNDFQKGDIAEGYSVSREKKESFPLTVTSAQKNPTAFYLCASSMPRGEQYFGPGTRLTVT.

The chain links TRBV30 to TRBJ2-2; 13 nucleotides align to TRBD2. Germline assignment: CDR1 GTSNPN and CDR2 SVGIG (reference sequence). The CDR3 has 20 amino acids. The junction had 11 bases not matched to a gene; V was cut back by 1 base and J by 0 bases. The CDR3 sequence: CAWSGEYETSGGPNTGELFF. The DNA for the CDR3 is TGTGCCTGGAGTGGGGAGTATGAGACTAGCGGGGGGCCGAACACCGGGGAGCTGTTTTTT.